This T cell receptor beta chain was found in a study of blood T cell repertoires in COVID-19. Study overall: Samples of COVID-19 (acute and convalescent) were obtained from the United States, Italy and Spain. Sample material is recorded as cDNA or gDNA derived from T cells, B-cell-depleted T cells, or PBMCs.

The germline V gene has CDR1 SGHRS and CDR2 YFSETQ. Trimming took 1 base from V and 3 from J; bases not matched to a gene: 4. The CDR3 runs 15 residues. Only in-frame clones appear in the TCRdb table, and some are missing; sequencing was by immunoSEQ multiplex PCR. The data show approximately 180,000 clones, over 80% seen once. The chain employs TRBV5-1 and TRBJ2-1; TRBD2 matches at 7 bases. Sequences were obtained from peripheral blood. The sequence derives from a woman in her sixties or seventies with acute or convalescent COVID-19. The CDR3 nucleotides are TGCGCCAGCAGCTTGCTCGGGGGGAACTACAATGAGCAGTTCTTC. It is translated as CASSLLGGNYNEQFF.